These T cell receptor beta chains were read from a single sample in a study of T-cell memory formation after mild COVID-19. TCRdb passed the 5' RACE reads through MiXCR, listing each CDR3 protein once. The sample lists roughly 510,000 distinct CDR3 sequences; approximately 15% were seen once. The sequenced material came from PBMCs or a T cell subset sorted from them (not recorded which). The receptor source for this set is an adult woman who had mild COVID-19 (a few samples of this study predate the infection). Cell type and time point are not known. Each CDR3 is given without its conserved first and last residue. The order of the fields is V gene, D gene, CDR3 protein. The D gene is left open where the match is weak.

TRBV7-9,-,ASSSSTEAYGYT
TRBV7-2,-,ASSWATSNYGYT
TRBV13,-,ASSVWDLGYEQY
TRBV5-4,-,ASSLRRTEETQY
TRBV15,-,ATSRGTRVDTQY
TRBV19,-,ASSLDFRGTEAF
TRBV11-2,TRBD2,ASSLEPGGITDTQY
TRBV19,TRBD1,ASSTGEQPQH
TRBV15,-,ATSRARGNRYEQY
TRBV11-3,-,ASSLDSRDPYEQY
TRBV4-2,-,ASSQDGASHNEQF
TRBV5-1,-,ASSLDRTWKTNYGYT
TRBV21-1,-,ASRISTGTGPSRAF
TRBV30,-,AWTLWGVSTGELF
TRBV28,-,ASTRNGVSYNEQF
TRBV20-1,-,SAPLSAAPAYGYT
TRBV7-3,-,ASSPAGPDNSPLH
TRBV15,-,ATSRVRDQPQH
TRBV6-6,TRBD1,ASSSGTGGKDIQY
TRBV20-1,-,SASGRGQETQY
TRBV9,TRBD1,ASSEQGESYNEQF
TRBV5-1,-,ASSLADFYNEQF
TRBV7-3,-,ANLQRNSSYEQY
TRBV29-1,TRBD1,SALPGTGRRVEQF
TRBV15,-,ATSERAGGDEQY
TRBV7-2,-,ASSYDRSSAYEQY
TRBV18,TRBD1,ASSRAGGGETQY
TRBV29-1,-,SVEDLTGNNEQF
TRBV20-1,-,SASSQGTTWTDTQY
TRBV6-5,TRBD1,ASSPTRATGGTEAF
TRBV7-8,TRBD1,ASSRQGSITDTQY
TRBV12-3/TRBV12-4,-,ASSLGGHVDLETQY
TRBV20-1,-,SVEMWDGGYT
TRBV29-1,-,SAADTRETQY
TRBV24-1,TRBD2,ATSDGTSGKTRTDTQY
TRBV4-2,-,ASSQDLAGTYNEQF
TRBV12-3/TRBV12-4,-,ASSFGGRVEGNTIY
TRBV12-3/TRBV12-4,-,ASSQSTGWYGYT
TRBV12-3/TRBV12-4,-,ASSQTNYGYT
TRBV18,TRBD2,ASSPRASGDQETQY
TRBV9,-,ASSVVGSLNTGELF
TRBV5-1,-,ASRYSRGELRTEAF
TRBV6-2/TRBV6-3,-,ASSYAGTHVSNEQF
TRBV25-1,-,ASRSQGQETQY
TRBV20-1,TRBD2,SARRLAGEVGEQY
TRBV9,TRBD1,ASSSRQGYTGELF
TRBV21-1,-,ASSKGQGLYSGANVLT
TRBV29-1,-,SVRDTGELF
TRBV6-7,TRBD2,ASSYDSLAVSTDTQY
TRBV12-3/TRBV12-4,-,ASSLGGVGNQPQH
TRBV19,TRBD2,ASRTSGGARETQY
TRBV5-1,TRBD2,ASSRGTSGRFDTQY
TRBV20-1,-,SARPFVYSSSYNEQF